The 21 T cell receptor beta chains below come from one sample, sequenced in a study of T cell responses to AZD1222 COVID-19 vaccine. Data came from immunoSEQ multiplex PCR; TCRdb stores just in-frame clones and leaves some out. The data contain approximately 160,000 clones, 90% to 95% of them singletons. The sample consisted of peripheral blood, taken on day 0 of AZD1222 vaccination. Every receptor here comes from an adult in good health.

The V and J genes are TRBV24-1 and TRBJ2-3, with a tentative D call TRBD2 (6 bases). This CDR3 comprises 15 residues. The V end lost 9 bases, the J end lost 0 bases, and 15 bases lay between the germline ends. Germline V gene lookup returns CDR1 KGHDR and CDR2 SFDVKD. The CDR3 sequence: CATSRWGDSTDTQYF. The DNA of the CDR3 is TGTGCCACCTCGCGTTGGGGGGATAGCACAGATACGCAGTATTTT.

The chain uses TRBV5-4 and TRBJ2-7; 7 bases match TRBD2. CDR1 is SGHNT and CDR2 is YYREEE in the germline V gene (reference sequence). The length of the CDR3 is 14 residues. V was clipped by 2 bases and J by 5 bases; unmatched bases: 7. The CDR3 DNA reads TGTGCCAGCAGCTTCCGGCGGGGGAGTAACGAGCAGTACTTC. Translated, it gives CASSFRRGSNEQYF.

This clone was picked up one time. The chain combines TRBV12-3 or TRBV12-4 with TRBJ2-5; 10 bases fit TRBD1. CDR3 length: 13 residues. Trimming took 6 bases from V and 7 from J; bases not matched to a gene: 5. CDR3 nucleotides: TGTGCCAGCAGCCCCGGACAGGGGGTGACCCAGTACTTC. Translated, it gives CASSPGQGVTQYF.

The rearrangement joins TRBV30 to TRBJ2-3; unclear D gene. The germline V and J ends were trimmed by 2 bases and 5 bases, with 8 bases remaining between them. This CDR3 has 12 residues. In germline, CDR1 is GTSNPN, CDR2 SVGIG (reference sequence). CDR3: CAWSSSGDTQYF. As DNA, the CDR3 is TGTGCCTGGAGTTCTTCGGGAGATACGCAGTATTTT.

The J gene is TRBJ1-1, the V gene TRBV4-1; a weak D match, TRBD1 (6 bases). Trimming pared 1 base from V and 1 base from J, leaving 10 bases between. The CDR3 covers 15 residues. Germline CDR1 is MGHRA and CDR2 is YSYEKL. The CDR3 here is CASSQVGGGNTEAFF. CDR3 sequence (DNA): TGCGCCAGCAGCCAAGTCGGGGGCGGGAACACTGAAGCTTTCTTT.

The genes are TRBV9 and TRBJ2-1, with TRBD1 identical over 9 bases. There are 15 residues in the CDR3. Germline trimming cut 0 bases from V and 3 bases from J; bases unmatched to any gene: 1. Per the germline V gene, CDR1 is SGDLS and CDR2 is YYNGEE. The CDR3 loop reads CASSVETGGYNEQFF. CDR3 DNA sequence: TGTGCCAGCAGCGTAGAGACAGGGGGCTACAATGAGCAGTTCTTC.

The chain carries TRBV15 and TRBJ2-1; D possibly corresponds to TRBD1 (6 bases). Trimming shortened V by 2 bases and J by 2 bases, and 16 bases separated the two germline ends. The CDR3 loop spans 17 amino acids. Germline CDR1 and CDR2: LNHNV and YYDKDF (reference sequence). CDR3 nucleotides: TGTGCCACCAGCAGAATAGGGACATATCGGGCCTACAATGAGCAGTTCTTC. This encodes CATSRIGTYRAYNEQFF.

The chain carries TRBV15 and TRBJ1-2; D is uncertain. Germline V CDR1 and CDR2: LNHNV, YYDKDF (reference sequence). Trimming shortened V by 1 base and J by 0 bases, and 9 bases separated the two germline ends. This CDR3 contains 15 residues. CDR3 coding DNA: TGTGCCACCAGCAGAGCTCTTTCCACTAACTATGGCTACACCTTC. This translates into CATSRALSTNYGYTF.

This rearrangement joins TRBV6-6 to TRBJ1-1; D possibly corresponds to TRBD1 (5 bases). V gave up 5 bases and J gave up 6 bases, with 13 bases separating them. Germline-derived CDR1 and CDR2 are MNHNY and SVGAGI (reference sequence). The CDR3 has 13 amino acids. CDR3 sequence (DNA): TGTGCCAGCAGTGATCGACAGATGGCTGAAGCTTTCTTT. Its protein is CASSDRQMAEAFF.

The CDR3 DNA reads as TGTGCCAGTAGTATCACGCACCGGGCGCCCAATCAGCCCCAGCATTTT. This encodes CASSITHRAPNQPQHF. The chain has TRBV19 and TRBJ1-5, with D unresolved. CDR1 and CDR2 from the germline V gene are LNHDA and SQIVND (reference sequence). Trimming shortened V by 3 bases and J by 3 bases, and 15 bases separated the two germline ends. CDR3 length: 16 residues.

The rearrangement uses TRBV3-1 (or the pseudogene TRBV3-2) and TRBJ1-6; 8 bases agree with TRBD1. V lost 1 base to trimming and J lost 9 bases; unmatched junction nucleotides: 2. This CDR3 spans 14 amino acids. Germline V gene lookup returns CDR1 LGHDT and CDR2 YNNKEL (reference sequence). The CDR3 sequence is CASSQGQGFSPLHF. CDR3 coding DNA: TGTGCCAGCAGCCAAGGACAGGGGTTTTCACCCCTCCACTTT.

The V gene is TRBV3-1 (or the pseudogene TRBV3-2), the J gene TRBJ1-5, with unresolved D. V lost 2 bases and J lost 3, with 5 bases in between. CDR1 LGHDT and CDR2 YNNKEL come from the germline V gene (reference sequence). This CDR3 region has 13 residues. The CDR3 bases are TGTGCCAGCAGCCAACAGGTCAATCAGCCCCAGCATTTT. Protein sequence: CASSQQVNQPQHF.

The sample holds one count of this clone. The chain joins TRBV9 to TRBJ2-1; D ambiguous. V lost 2 bases to trimming and J lost 0 bases, with 12 bases between them. The CDR3 is 16 amino acids. Germline V gene lookup returns CDR1 SGDLS and CDR2 YYNGEE. The CDR3 spells CASSVTRQSSYNEQFF. In DNA, the CDR3 is TGTGCCAGCAGCGTTACAAGGCAGAGCTCCTACAATGAGCAGTTCTTC.

J is TRBJ1-1 and V is TRBV20-1; TRBD1 is a possible D gene (5 bases). The CDR3 is made up of 16 amino acids. V was shortened by 3 bases and J by 3 bases, with 20 bases between the two germline ends. Germline V gene sequence: CDR1 DFQATT, CDR2 SNEGSKA (reference sequence). CDR3 loop: CSASRGEGEWDTEAFF. DNA for the CDR3: TGCAGTGCTAGTCGGGGGGAGGGTGAGTGGGACACTGAAGCTTTCTTT.

The chain joins TRBV18 to TRBJ1-1, with D uncertain. The CDR3 totals 14 residues. Germline V CDR1 and CDR2: KGHSH, LQKENI. Trimming removed 3 bases at V and 1 base at J, with 9 bases between. Here the CDR3 reads CASSPDPSNTEAFF. CDR3 nucleotide sequence: TGTGCCAGCTCACCCGACCCTTCGAACACTGAAGCTTTCTTT.

This clone was seen only a few times. V is TRBV5-1 and J is TRBJ1-2, with 8 bases matching TRBD1. V lost 4 bases and J lost 8; bases outside the gene matches: 13. This CDR3 is built from 15 residues. Germline-derived CDR1 and CDR2 are SGHRS and YFSETQ. The CDR3 region is CASSLGKGQGYGYTF. CDR3 coding DNA: TGCGCCAGCAGCCTTGGGAAAGGACAGGGCTACGGCTACACCTTC.

The chain has TRBV12-5 and TRBJ1-1; tentatively, D is TRBD1 (6 bases). This CDR3 contains 14 residues. In germline, CDR1 is LGHNT, CDR2 FRNRAP. V lost 1 base, J lost 11 bases, and 17 bases lay in between. The CDR3 sequence is CASGLDQWGAGAFF. The CDR3 nucleotides read TGTGCTAGTGGTTTGGATCAGTGGGGGGCCGGGGCTTTCTTT.

The DNA for the CDR3 is TGTGCCAGCAGCCCCGACACCGGGGAGCTGTTTTTT. Translation gives CASSPDTGELFF. The rearrangement joins TRBV13 to TRBJ2-2; the D is unclear. V dropped 5 bases and J dropped 3 bases, with 4 bases sitting between them. From germline, CDR1 is PRHDT and CDR2 FYEKMQ (reference sequence). The CDR3 consists of 12 residues. The variable domain in full, completed from reference TRBV13 and TRBJ2-2, reads AAGVIQSPRHLIKEKRETATLKCYPIPRHDTVYWYQQGPGQDPQFLISFYEKMQSDKGSIPDRFSAQQFSDYHSELNMSSLELGDSALYFCASSPDTGELFFGEGSRLTVL.

The V gene is TRBV30, the J gene TRBJ2-5, with D possibly TRBD1 on 6 matching bases. Germline lookup yields CDR1 GTSNPN and CDR2 SVGIG (reference sequence). This CDR3 contains 13 residues. The germline V and J ends were trimmed by 2 bases and 5 bases, with 12 bases remaining between them. The CDR3, as DNA: TGTGCCTGGAGTCATCAGGGGTCGGAGACCCAGTACTTC. Translated: CAWSHQGSETQYF.

The chain employs TRBV25-1 and TRBJ2-5, with TRBD2 matching 7 bases. The CDR3 contains 14 residues. The germline gives CDR1 MGHDK, CDR2 SYGVNS. Trimming at V came to 3 bases and at J to 1 base, leaving 2 bases not matched to a gene. The CDR3 protein is CASSEREFQETQYF. In DNA form, the CDR3 reads TGTGCCAGCAGTGAGCGGGAGTTCCAAGAGACCCAGTACTTC.

J is TRBJ1-1 and V is TRBV6-1; 8 positions match TRBD1. Germline CDR1 reads MNHNS; CDR2 reads SASEGT. Trimming removed 4 bases from V and 0 bases from J; junction bases left unmatched: 7. This CDR3 contains 16 residues. In DNA form, the CDR3 reads TGTGCCAGCAGTGGAGACAGGGGCGCGCTGAACACTGAAGCTTTCTTT. This encodes CASSGDRGALNTEAFF.